The 27 T cell receptor beta chains below were found in one sample sequenced in a study of T cell repertoires in cytomegalovirus infection. MiXCR was run by TCRdb on the reads, yielding one entry per CDR3 protein. The table lists more than 400,000 distinct CDR3 sequences, approximately 25% of them singletons. What was sequenced was PBMCs. These receptors were taken from a human donor in good health (CMV status not recorded). Some clones in this sample may be carry-over from other donors' samples.

The chain combines TRBV9 with TRBJ2-3, with TRBD2 identical over 8 bases. The CDR3 runs 19 residues. The ends lost 0 bases at V and 2 bases at J; junction bases unmatched: 14. CDR1 SGDLS and CDR2 YYNGEE come from the germline V gene. The CDR3 DNA sequence: TGTGCCAGCAGCGTAGCCCCTAGCGGGCGGCGGCTAAACACAGATACGCAGTATTTT. Its translation: CASSVAPSGRRLNTDTQYF.

This clonotype came up a few times. The chain joins TRBV23-1 to TRBJ2-7; D is ambiguous. TRBV23-1 is flagged as an ORF with uncertain function. The CDR3 runs to 16 residues. Trimming cost V 5 bases and J 5 bases, with 22 bases left between them. The CDR3 protein is CASSYLEGRNLDEQYV. The CDR3 DNA reads TGCGCCAGCAGTTACCTAGAAGGCCGGAACCTAGACGAGCAGTACGTC.

The chain couples TRBV2 to TRBJ2-7; the match to TRBD2 covers 7 bases. The CDR3 consists of 13 residues. Germline assignment: CDR1 SNHLY and CDR2 FYNNEI. With 6 bases clipped from V and 4 bases from J, the junction kept 6 bases outside the gene matches. The CDR3 here is CASRLAEVYEQYF. As DNA, the CDR3 is TGTGCCAGCAGGCTAGCGGAAGTGTACGAGCAGTACTTC.

This clonotype came up a few times. CDR3 DNA: TGCAGCGCACTCTCAGGGGCTAATCAAGAGACCCAGTACTTC. Translation gives CSALSGANQETQYF. The rearrangement links TRBV29-1 to TRBJ2-5; D is possibly TRBD1 (6 bases). Germline values: CDR1 SQVTM, CDR2 ANQGSEA. The CDR3 totals 14 residues. The germline V and J ends were trimmed by 7 bases and 2 bases, with 17 bases remaining between them.

This clonotype turned up a few times. The J gene is TRBJ2-1, the V gene TRBV20-1; 13 nucleotides align to TRBD2. The CDR3 has 17 amino acids. CDR1 and CDR2 from the germline V gene are DFQATT and SNEGSKA (reference sequence). The V segment lost 1 base and the J segment 9 bases; nucleotides outside the gene matches: 12. The CDR3, as DNA: TGCAGTGCTAGAGCCCCCCCCGGGACTAGCGGGATAATTGAGCAGTTCTTC. It translates to CSARAPPGTSGIIEQFF.

The table lists this clonotype with a count of one. The V call is TRBV9, the J call TRBJ2-1, with TRBD2 matching 8 bases. With V trimmed by 0 bases and J by 8 bases, 16 bases remained unmatched. Germline V gives CDR1 SGDLS, CDR2 YYNGEE. The CDR3 loop spans 18 amino acids. CDR3 sequence (DNA): TGTGCCAGCAGCGTAGTAGGTGGGGAAAAGCGGGAGAGTGATGAGCAGTTCTTC. Translated: CASSVVGGEKRESDEQFF.

The gene calls are TRBV15 and TRBJ2-6; no clear D. CDR3 length: 13 residues. With 5 bases removed from V and 3 bases from J, the gap between germline ends came to 5 bases. Per the germline V gene, CDR1 is LNHNV and CDR2 is YYDKDF (reference sequence). CDR3 protein: CATSGVGANVLTF. The CDR3, as DNA: TGTGCCACCAGCGGGGTTGGGGCCAACGTCCTGACTTTC.

The V gene is TRBV19, the J gene TRBJ2-2, with 7 bases aligning to TRBD1. Germline V lookup: CDR1 LNHDA, CDR2 SQIVND (reference sequence). Unmatched junction bases numbered 8, after V lost 5 bases and J lost 5 bases. The CDR3 sequence is 15 residues long. The CDR3 coding sequence is TGTGCCAGTAGTTCGGGGACAGTCCCAACCGGGGAGCTGTTTTTT. It is translated as CASSSGTVPTGELFF.

The chain recombines TRBV6-1 with TRBJ2-5, with 11 bases matching TRBD2. The CDR3 runs to 15 residues. V lost 7 bases and J lost 1; bases outside the gene matches: 5. Germline CDR1 reads MNHNS; CDR2 reads SASEGT. CDR3 in amino acids: CASNRGLAGQETQYF. The CDR3, as DNA: TGTGCCAGCAATAGAGGACTAGCGGGCCAAGAGACCCAGTACTTC.

The sample holds a few counts of this clonotype. CDR3 in DNA: TGTGCCAGCAGCTTGGACGGCGAATCTGGAAACACCATATATTTT. Residues: CASSLDGESGNTIYF. This chain connects TRBV7-3 to TRBJ1-3; D ambiguous. Germline V lookup: CDR1 SGHTA, CDR2 FQGTGA. Trimming shortened V by 3 bases and J by 1 base, and 10 bases separated the two germline ends. The CDR3 totals 15 residues.

This clonotype has only a few counts. V and J are TRBV19 and TRBJ1-1, with unresolved D. Trimming stripped 6 bases from V and 0 bases from J, with 14 bases between. CDR1 and CDR2 (germline): LNHDA, SQIVND (reference sequence). This CDR3 is 15 amino acids long. The CDR3, as DNA: TGTGCCAGTAGCGAACCCGGACTCCTGAACACTGAAGCTTTCTTT. This gives the protein CASSEPGLLNTEAFF.

This clonotype appeared a few times. The chain combines TRBV4-2 with TRBJ2-5; 12 positions agree with TRBD2. Germline CDR1 and CDR2: LGHNA and YNFKEQ. The length of the CDR3 is 18 residues. The ends lost 1 base at V and 5 bases at J; junction bases unmatched: 11. DNA for the CDR3: TGTGCCAGCAGCCAAGTTATGTCGACTAGCGGGAGTAAGGAGACCCAGTACTTC. Translation gives CASSQVMSTSGSKETQYF.

This clonotype has only one observation. The chain combines TRBV12-3 or TRBV12-4 with TRBJ1-5; D is unclear. Trimming cost V 2 bases and J 3 bases, with 8 bases left between them. The CDR3 length is 14 residues. This CDR3 is CASSLSANNQPQHF. DNA of the CDR3: TGTGCCAGCAGTTTATCTGCAAACAATCAGCCCCAGCATTTT.

The rearrangement joins TRBV24-1 to TRBJ2-2, with D uncertain. V dropped 1 base and J dropped 5 bases, with 7 bases sitting between them. Per the germline V gene, CDR1 is KGHDR and CDR2 is SFDVKD. CDR3 length equals 14 residues. CDR3 protein: CATSDLPATGELFF. CDR3 nucleotide sequence: TGTGCCACCAGTGATTTACCAGCTACCGGGGAGCTGTTTTTT.

The chain has TRBV11-2 and TRBJ2-3; D possibly corresponds to TRBD2 (5 bases). Per germline, CDR1 SGHAT and CDR2 FQNNGV. The CDR3 totals 15 residues. The V end lost 1 base, the J end lost 2 bases, and 10 bases lay between the germline ends. The CDR3 coding sequence is TGTGCCAGCAGCTTAGCGGCGGGTCCCACAGATACGCAGTATTTT. Residues: CASSLAAGPTDTQYF.

With respect to this clonotype: A much larger clone lies a single base off, so this may be a read error. The rearrangement links TRBV5-6 to TRBJ1-1; D is perhaps TRBD1 (6 bases). Trimming shortened V by 4 bases and J by 1 base, and 11 bases separated the two germline ends. The germline gives CDR1 SGHDT, CDR2 YYEEEE. This CDR3 is 14 amino acids long. CDR3 in amino acids: CASSAVQGNTEAFF. CDR3 nucleotides: TGTGCCAGCAGCGCAGTACAGGGGAACACTGAAGCTTTCTTT.

The DNA of the CDR3 is TGCGCCAGCAGGTCGAGTGGGGGCCAGGGCGAGCAGTACTTC. Translation: CASRSSGGQGEQYF. The chain employs TRBV5-1 and TRBJ2-7; possible D gene TRBD1, 6 bases. CDR3 length equals 14 residues. Between the trimmed V and J ends, which lost 5 bases and 6 bases, there was a span of 18 bases. Germline loops: CDR1 SGHRS, CDR2 YFSETQ.

There are a few counts of this clonotype. The genes are TRBV5-1 and TRBJ2-3, with D perhaps matching TRBD1 or TRBD2 (5 bases each). Trimming cost V 4 bases and J 4 bases, with 10 bases left between them. The length of the CDR3 is 13 residues. Germline V lookup: CDR1 SGHRS, CDR2 YFSETQ. CDR3: CASSKGSPDTQYF. The DNA of the CDR3 is TGCGCCAGCAGCAAGGGGAGTCCAGATACGCAGTATTTT. Combining the CDR3 with reference TRBV5-1 and TRBJ2-3 gives the whole variable domain KAGVTQTPRYLIKTRGQQVTLSCSPISGHRSVSWYQQTPGQGLQFLFEYFSETQRNKGNFPGRFSGRQFSNSRSEMNVSTLELGDSALYLCASSKGSPDTQYFGPGTRLTVL.

In its sample, this clonotype was seen many times. The chain combines TRBV7-2 with TRBJ1-5; D is perhaps TRBD1 (6 bases). In germline, CDR1 is SGHTA, CDR2 FQGNSA. Trimming removed 5 bases from V and 6 bases from J, with 17 bases in between. The CDR3 is 15 residues long. The CDR3 sequence: CASSQGRGAGQPQHF. The CDR3 region has the DNA TGTGCCAGCAGCCAGGGGCGGGGGGCCGGTCAGCCCCAGCATTTT.

The J gene is TRBJ1-1, the V gene TRBV20-1; 11 bases line up with TRBD1. V gave up 2 bases and J gave up 7 bases; unmatched junction bases: 6. The CDR3 contains 14 residues. Germline loops: CDR1 DFQATT, CDR2 SNEGSKA (reference sequence). The CDR3 bases are TGCAGTGCTAGACCCGGACAGGGGGCAGTTGAAGCTTTCTTT. This codes for CSARPGQGAVEAFF.

This chain connects TRBV28 to TRBJ2-7; 8 nucleotides match TRBD2. Germline V gene lookup returns CDR1 MDHEN and CDR2 SYDVKM. The V and J ends lost 3 bases and 4 bases, in that order; junction bases with no gene match: 5. CDR3 length equals 14 residues. The CDR3, as DNA: TGTGCCAGCAGTTTGGCGTCTAGCGGGTACGAGCAGTACTTC. It specifies CASSLASSGYEQYF.

This clonotype was picked up a small number of times. This chain uses TRBV20-1 with TRBJ1-1; 7 bases fit TRBD1. Unmatched junction bases numbered 9, after V lost 2 bases and J lost 0 bases. CDR1 is DFQATT and CDR2 is SNEGSKA in the germline V gene (reference sequence). The CDR3 totals 16 residues. CDR3 amino acids: CSARLTRGRMNTEAFF. CDR3 DNA: TGCAGTGCTAGACTGACGAGGGGGCGGATGAACACTGAAGCTTTCTTT.

The V call is TRBV5-6, the J call TRBJ2-2; tentative D call: TRBD2 (5 bases). Germline CDR1 and CDR2: SGHDT and YYEEEE. V dropped 1 base and J dropped 6 bases, with 16 bases sitting between them. The CDR3 totals 16 residues. Here the CDR3 DNA reads TGTGCCAGCAGCTTGAGATTTTCGGGGTATCCCGGGGAGCTGTTTTTT. It yields the protein CASSLRFSGYPGELFF.

This chain links TRBV18 with TRBJ2-1; D is perhaps TRBD2 (5 bases). The CDR3 extends over 16 amino acids. Germline CDR1 KGHSH, CDR2 LQKENI. V lost 4 bases to trimming and J lost 8 bases, with 21 bases between them. Here the CDR3 reads CASSLRGLAESDEQFF. CDR3 nucleotide sequence: TGTGCCAGCTCACTTCGTGGGCTAGCCGAGAGCGATGAGCAGTTCTTC. The variable domain in full, completed from reference TRBV18 and TRBJ2-1, reads NAGVMQNPRHLVRRRGQEARLRCSPMKGHSHVYWYRQLPEEGLKFMVYLQKENIIDESGMPKERFSAEFPKEGPSILRIQQVVRGDSAAYFCASSLRGLAESDEQFFGPGTRLTVL.

This clonotype was counted between two and nine times. V is TRBV25-1 and J is TRBJ2-1; 9 bases align to TRBD1. The J segment lost 7 bases and the V segment lost 1 base, leaving 8 bases of the junction unmatched. The CDR3 has 16 residues. Per germline, CDR1 MGHDK and CDR2 SYGVNS. Written as DNA, the CDR3 is TGTGCCAGCAGTGAATTCGGACAGGGGAGTGAGAATGAGCAGTTCTTC. Translation gives CASSEFGQGSENEQFF. Combining the CDR3 with reference TRBV25-1 and TRBJ2-1 gives the whole variable domain EADIYQTPRYLVIGTGKKITLECSQTMGHDKMYWYQQDPGMELHLIHYSYGVNSTEKGDLSSESTVSRIRTEHFPLTLESARPSHTSQYLCASSEFGQGSENEQFFGPGTRLTVL.

The chain is built from TRBV12-3 or TRBV12-4 and TRBJ1-2, with TRBD1 identical over 8 bases. This CDR3 contains 13 residues. V shed 6 bases, J shed 4 bases, and the junction held 4 bases outside the gene matches. This CDR3 reads CASRSDRAYGYTF. CDR3 DNA sequence: TGTGCCAGCAGATCGGACAGGGCCTATGGCTACACCTTC.

This clonotype came up a few times. This chain connects TRBV4-1 to TRBJ1-2, with D perhaps matching TRBD1 (5 bases). V lost 2 bases and J lost 7, with 20 bases in between. The CDR3 consists of 16 residues. Germline assignment: CDR1 MGHRA and CDR2 YSYEKL. Here the CDR3 DNA reads TGCGCCAGCAGCCAACCCGGGACGGTTTTTGTCGGTGGCTACACCTTC. It specifies CASSQPGTVFVGGYTF.